This record covers a single T cell receptor beta chain. This entry is derived from a study of T cell responses to AZD1222 COVID-19 vaccine. TCRdb's table, derived via immunoSEQ multiplex PCR, lists solely in-frame clones and lacks some. The repertoire holds 150,000 to 200,000 clones, 85% to 95% seen once, with 0.64% in the top ten. V was clipped by 4 bases and J by 8 bases, with 8 bases between them. The germline V gene has CDR1 MGHRA and CDR2 YSYEKL. The CDR3 consists of 11 residues. The chain employs TRBV4-1 and TRBJ1-1, with D perhaps TRBD1 (5 bases). This material consisted of peripheral blood, taken on day 0 of AZD1222 vaccination. This receptor was taken from an adult in good health. CDR3 amino acids: CASSRGDEAFF. The CDR3 DNA reads as TGCGCCAGCAGCCGGGGGGACGAAGCTTTCTTT.